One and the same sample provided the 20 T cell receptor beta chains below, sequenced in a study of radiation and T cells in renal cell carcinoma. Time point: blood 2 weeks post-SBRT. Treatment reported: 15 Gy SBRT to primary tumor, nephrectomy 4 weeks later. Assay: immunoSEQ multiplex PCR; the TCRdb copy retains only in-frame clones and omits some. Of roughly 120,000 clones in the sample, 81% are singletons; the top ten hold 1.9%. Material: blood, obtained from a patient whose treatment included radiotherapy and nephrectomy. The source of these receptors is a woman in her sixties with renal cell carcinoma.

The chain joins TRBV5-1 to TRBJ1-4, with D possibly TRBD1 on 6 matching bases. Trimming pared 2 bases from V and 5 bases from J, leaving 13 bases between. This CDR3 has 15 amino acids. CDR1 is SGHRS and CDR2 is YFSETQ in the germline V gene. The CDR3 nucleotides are TGCGCCAGCAGCTTTACCAGGCAGGGGAATGAAAAACTGTTTTTT. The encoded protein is CASSFTRQGNEKLFF.

The CDR3 DNA is TGTGCCAGCAGTGAAGCGGGGGGTCTCACTGGAAACACCATATATTTT. This translates into CASSEAGGLTGNTIYF. The gene calls are TRBV6-1 and TRBJ1-3; D might be TRBD1 (5 bases). Germline loops: CDR1 MNHNS, CDR2 SASEGT. The CDR3 consists of 16 residues. Trimming stripped 0 bases from V and 2 bases from J, with 11 bases between.

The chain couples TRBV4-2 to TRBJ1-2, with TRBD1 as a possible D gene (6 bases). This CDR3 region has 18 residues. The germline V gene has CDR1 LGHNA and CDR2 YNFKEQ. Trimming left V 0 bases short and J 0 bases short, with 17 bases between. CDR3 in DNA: TGTGCCAGCAGCCAAGATCTTAACAGGGCCCGAGCTAACTATGGCTACACCTTC. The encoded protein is CASSQDLNRARANYGYTF.

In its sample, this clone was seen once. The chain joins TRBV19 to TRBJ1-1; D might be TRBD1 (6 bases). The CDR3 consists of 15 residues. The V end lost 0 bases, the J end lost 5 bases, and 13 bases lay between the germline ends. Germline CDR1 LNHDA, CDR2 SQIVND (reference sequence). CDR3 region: CASSIEGGESTEAFF. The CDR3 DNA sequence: TGTGCCAGTAGTATAGAGGGGGGCGAGTCTACTGAAGCTTTCTTT.

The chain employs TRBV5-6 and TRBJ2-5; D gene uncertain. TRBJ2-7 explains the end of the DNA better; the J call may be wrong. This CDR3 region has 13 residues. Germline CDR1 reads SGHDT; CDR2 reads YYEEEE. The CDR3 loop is CASSLDSAYEQYF. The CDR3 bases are TGTGCCAGCAGCTTGGATTCGGCCTACGAGCAGTACTTC.

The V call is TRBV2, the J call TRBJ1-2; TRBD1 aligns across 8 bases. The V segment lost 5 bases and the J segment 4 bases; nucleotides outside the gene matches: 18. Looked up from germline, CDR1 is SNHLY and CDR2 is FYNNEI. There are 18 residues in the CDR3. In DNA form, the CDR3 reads TGTGCCAGCAGTAAAAAGGGACAGGCCAGCCTTCCAAGCTATGGCTACACCTTC. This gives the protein CASSKKGQASLPSYGYTF.

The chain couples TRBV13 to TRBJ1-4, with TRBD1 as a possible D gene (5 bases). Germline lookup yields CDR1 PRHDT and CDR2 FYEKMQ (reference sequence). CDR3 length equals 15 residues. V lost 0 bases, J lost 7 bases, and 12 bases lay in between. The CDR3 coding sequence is TGTGCCAGCAGCTTAGGAGGGGACGGGAGTGAAAAACTGTTTTTT. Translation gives CASSLGGDGSEKLFF.

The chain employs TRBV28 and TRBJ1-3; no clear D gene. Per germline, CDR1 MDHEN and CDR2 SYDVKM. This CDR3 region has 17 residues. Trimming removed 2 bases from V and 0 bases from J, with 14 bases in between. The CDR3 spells CASSLRSEESSGNTIYF. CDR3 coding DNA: TGTGCCAGCAGTTTACGGTCAGAGGAAAGCTCTGGAAACACCATATATTTT.

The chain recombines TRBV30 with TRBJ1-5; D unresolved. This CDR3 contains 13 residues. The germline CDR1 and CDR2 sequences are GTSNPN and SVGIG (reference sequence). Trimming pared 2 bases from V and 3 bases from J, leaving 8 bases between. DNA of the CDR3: TGTGCCTGGAGTACTGGGTACAATCAGCCCCAGCATTTT. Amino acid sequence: CAWSTGYNQPQHF.

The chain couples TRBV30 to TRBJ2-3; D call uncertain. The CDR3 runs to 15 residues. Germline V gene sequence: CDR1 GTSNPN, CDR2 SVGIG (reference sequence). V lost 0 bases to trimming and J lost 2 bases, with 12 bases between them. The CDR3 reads CAWSVPADVTDTQYF. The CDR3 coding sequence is TGTGCCTGGAGTGTACCAGCCGATGTCACAGATACGCAGTATTTT.

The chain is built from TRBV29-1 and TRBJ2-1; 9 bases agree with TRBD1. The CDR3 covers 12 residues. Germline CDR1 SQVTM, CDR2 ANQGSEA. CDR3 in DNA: TGCAGTTCGGGACAGGGCTACAATGAGCAGTTCTTC. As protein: CSSGQGYNEQFF.

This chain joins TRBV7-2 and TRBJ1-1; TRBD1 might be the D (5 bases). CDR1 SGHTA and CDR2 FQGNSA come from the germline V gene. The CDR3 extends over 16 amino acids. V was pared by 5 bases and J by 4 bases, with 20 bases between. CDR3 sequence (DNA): TGTGCCAGCAGCGCCCGGGGGGGGTTGGCTGTCACTGAAGCTTTCTTT. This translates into CASSARGGLAVTEAFF.

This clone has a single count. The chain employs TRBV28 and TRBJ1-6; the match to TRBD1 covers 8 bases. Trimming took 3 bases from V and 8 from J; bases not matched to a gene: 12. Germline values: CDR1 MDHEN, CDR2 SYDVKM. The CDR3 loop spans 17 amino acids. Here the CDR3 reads CASSFGQGSHRDSPLHF. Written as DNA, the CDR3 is TGTGCCAGCAGTTTCGGACAGGGCTCCCACAGGGATTCACCCCTCCACTTT.

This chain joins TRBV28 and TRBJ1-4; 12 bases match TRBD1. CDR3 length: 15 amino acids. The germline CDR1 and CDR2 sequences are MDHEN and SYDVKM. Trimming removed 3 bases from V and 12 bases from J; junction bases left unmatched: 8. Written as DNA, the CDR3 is TGTGCCAGCAGTTTCGGGGACAGGGGGCTAAGGGAACTGTTTTTT. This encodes CASSFGDRGLRELFF.

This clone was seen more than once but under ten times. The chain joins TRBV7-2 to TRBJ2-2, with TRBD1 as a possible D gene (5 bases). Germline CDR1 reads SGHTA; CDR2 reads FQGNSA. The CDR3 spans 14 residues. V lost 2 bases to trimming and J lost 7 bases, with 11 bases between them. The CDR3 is CASSLQGRGGELFF. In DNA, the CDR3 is TGTGCCAGCAGCTTACAGGGTCGCGGCGGGGAGCTGTTTTTT.

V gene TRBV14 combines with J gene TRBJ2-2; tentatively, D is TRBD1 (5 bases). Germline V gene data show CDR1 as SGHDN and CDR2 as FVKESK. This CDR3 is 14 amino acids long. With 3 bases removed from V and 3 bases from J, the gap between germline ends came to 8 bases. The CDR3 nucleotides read TGTGCCAGCAGCCACAGGGTGGACACCGGGGAGCTGTTTTTT. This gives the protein CASSHRVDTGELFF.

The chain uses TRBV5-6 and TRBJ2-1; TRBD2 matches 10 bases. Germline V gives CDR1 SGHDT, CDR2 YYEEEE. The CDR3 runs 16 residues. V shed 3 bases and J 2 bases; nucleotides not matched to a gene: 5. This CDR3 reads CASSSEGTSAYNEQFF. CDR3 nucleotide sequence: TGTGCCAGCAGCTCGGAAGGGACTAGCGCCTACAATGAGCAGTTCTTC. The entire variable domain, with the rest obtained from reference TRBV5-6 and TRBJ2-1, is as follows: DAGVTQSPTHLIKTRGQQVTLRCSPKSGHDTVSWYQQALGQGPQFIFQYYEEEERQRGNFPDRFSGHQFPNYSSELNVNALLLGDSALYLCASSSEGTSAYNEQFFGPGTRLTVL.

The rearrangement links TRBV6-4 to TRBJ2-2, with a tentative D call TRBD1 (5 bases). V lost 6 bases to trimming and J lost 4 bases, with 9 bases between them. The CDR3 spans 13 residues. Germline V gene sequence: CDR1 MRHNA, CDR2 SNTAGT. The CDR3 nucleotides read TGTGCCAGCAGGACAGACTCCACCGGGGAGCTGTTTTTT. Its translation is CASRTDSTGELFF.

For the CDR3, the DNA is TGTGCCATCCGGGACAGGGGGTTTCTTACTGGAAACACCATATATTTT. It codes for CAIRDRGFLTGNTIYF. This sequence joins TRBV10-3 and TRBJ1-3, with 11 bases matching TRBD1. This CDR3 spans 16 amino acids. The germline gives CDR1 ENHRY, CDR2 SYGVKD. The V segment lost 8 bases and the J segment 2 bases; nucleotides outside the gene matches: 8.

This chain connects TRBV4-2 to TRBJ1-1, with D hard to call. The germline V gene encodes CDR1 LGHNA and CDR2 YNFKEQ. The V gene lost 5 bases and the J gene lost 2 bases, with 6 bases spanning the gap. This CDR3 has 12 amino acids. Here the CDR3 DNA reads TGTGCCAGCAGCTTTACAAACACTGAAGCTTTCTTT. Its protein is CASSFTNTEAFF.